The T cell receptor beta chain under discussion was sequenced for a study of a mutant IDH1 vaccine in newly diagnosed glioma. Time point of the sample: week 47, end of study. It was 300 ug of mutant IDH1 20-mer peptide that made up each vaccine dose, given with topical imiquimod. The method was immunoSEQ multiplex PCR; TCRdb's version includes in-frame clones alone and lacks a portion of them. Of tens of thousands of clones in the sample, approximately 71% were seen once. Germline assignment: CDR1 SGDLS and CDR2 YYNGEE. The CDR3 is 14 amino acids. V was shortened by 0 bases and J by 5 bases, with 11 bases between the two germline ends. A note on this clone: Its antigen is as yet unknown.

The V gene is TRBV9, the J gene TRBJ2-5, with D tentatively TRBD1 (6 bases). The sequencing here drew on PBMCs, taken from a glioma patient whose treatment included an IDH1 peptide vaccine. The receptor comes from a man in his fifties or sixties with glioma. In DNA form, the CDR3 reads TGTGCCAGCAGCGTAGGAGGCACAGGGGAGACCCAGTACTTC. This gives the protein CASSVGGTGETQYF.